This T cell receptor (beta chain) was recovered during a study of T cell responses to AZD1222 COVID-19 vaccine. Broader study findings: Sampling captured repertoires only after the peak T cell response. Among AZD1222 vaccinees, only six were seropositive at baseline. Spike-specific TCR breadth and depth both grew after two AZD1222 doses. Clonal diversity may have been underestimated, and the donors were mostly white British, with more females than males.

This clone was detected only once. Its antigen is not known. The V and J ends lost 2 bases and 5 bases, in that order; junction bases with no gene match: 7. CDR1 SGHTA and CDR2 FQGTGA come from the germline V gene. The CDR3 runs 16 residues. Measured with immunoSEQ multiplex PCR; TCRdb has only the in-frame clones, and not every one. The sample has about 130,000 clones, around 90% seen once; the top ten hold 4.2%. Sample: peripheral blood, taken on day 0 of AZD1222 vaccination. The source is an adult in good health. V gene TRBV7-3 combines with J gene TRBJ2-2; 8 positions agree with TRBD2. The CDR3, as DNA: TGTGCCAGCAGCTTAGGGGTAGCGGGACCTACCGGGGAGCTGTTTTTT. This codes for CASSLGVAGPTGELFF.